These 9 T cell receptor beta chains originate from one sample sequenced in a study of T-cell memory formation after mild COVID-19. TCRdb processed the 5' RACE reads anew with MiXCR; each CDR3 protein has one entry. This sample yields 300,000 to 400,000 distinct CDR3 sequences, of which under 15% are seen a single time; around a fifth belongs to the top ten. Sequencing was done on a sample of PBMCs or a T cell subset sorted from them (not recorded which). These receptors were taken from a man younger than 35 who had mild COVID-19 (a few samples of this study predate the infection). Cell type and time point are not known.

V usage is TRBV24-1 and J usage is TRBJ2-3; TRBD2 matches 13 bases. The CDR3 is made up of 15 amino acids. Losses at the gene ends were 3 bases for V and 6 bases for J; bases not matched to a gene: 2. Germline assignment: CDR1 KGHDR and CDR2 SFDVKD. In nucleotides, the CDR3 is TGTGCCACCAGTGATCGGACTAGCGGGGGTGATACGCAGTATTTT. Its translation is CATSDRTSGGDTQYF.

This clonotype was seen only a few times. The chain is built from TRBV20-1 and TRBJ1-1; 8 bases match TRBD1. The CDR3 covers 14 residues. V was clipped by 6 bases and J by 3 bases; unmatched bases: 9. Looked up from germline, CDR1 is DFQATT and CDR2 is SNEGSKA (reference sequence). CDR3 nucleotide sequence: TGCAGTGCCGCAGGACAGGGCGCATACACTGAAGCTTTCTTT. Translated: CSAAGQGAYTEAFF.

The genes are TRBV6-5 and TRBJ1-2; D uncertain. Trimming left V 5 bases short and J 5 bases short, with 21 bases between. Germline assignment: CDR1 MNHEY and CDR2 SVGAGI. The CDR3 loop spans 16 amino acids. CDR3 residues: CASSPGPPSLGYGYTF. DNA of the CDR3: TGTGCCAGCAGTCCTGGTCCTCCCTCCCTAGGATATGGCTACACCTTC.

There are a few counts of this clonotype. This chain joins TRBV6-2 or TRBV6-3 and TRBJ2-7; D tentatively fits TRBD1 or TRBD2 (6 bases each). CDR1 is MNHEY and CDR2 is SVGEGT in the germline V gene. The V end was cut by 2 bases, the J end by 4 bases, with 12 bases between. The CDR3 length is 14 residues. CDR3: CASSYTWGAYEQYF. In nucleotides, the CDR3 is TGTGCCAGCAGTTACACCTGGGGGGCTTACGAGCAGTACTTC.

V usage is TRBV6-5 and J usage is TRBJ1-2, with D tentatively TRBD1 (5 bases). The length of the CDR3 is 14 residues. Trimming left V 2 bases short and J 12 bases short, with 19 bases between. Germline-derived CDR1 and CDR2 are MNHEY and SVGAGI. CDR3 sequence: CASSYTKWSRAHTF. CDR3 bases: TGTGCCAGCAGTTACACCAAATGGAGCAGGGCCCACACCTTC.

The rearrangement links TRBV4-2 to TRBJ1-5; possible D gene TRBD1, 6 bases. Germline V gene data show CDR1 as LGHNA and CDR2 as YNFKEQ. The V end was cut by 0 bases, the J end by 3 bases, with 18 bases between. There are 18 residues in the CDR3. The CDR3 sequence is CASSQDWIGGEDNQPQHF. For the CDR3, the DNA is TGTGCCAGCAGCCAAGATTGGATAGGGGGTGAGGACAATCAGCCCCAGCATTTT.

This clonotype was detected only a few times. This sequence joins TRBV7-2 and TRBJ2-3; D not resolved. Germline V lookup: CDR1 SGHTA, CDR2 FQGNSA. This CDR3 has 14 residues. Deletions cut 5 bases from V and 8 bases from J, with 17 bases between. Here the CDR3 DNA reads TGTGCCAGCAGCCTTGGCCCGGCAGCGCCTACGCAGTATTTT. Translated, it gives CASSLGPAAPTQYF.

This chain connects TRBV15 to TRBJ1-5, with a possible D match to TRBD1 (6 bases). V was trimmed by 0 bases and J by 4 bases, leaving 16 bases between them. CDR1 is LNHNV, CDR2 YYDKDF, per germline (reference sequence). This CDR3 contains 17 residues. The CDR3: CATSRDMGGAGNQPQHF. CDR3 bases: TGTGCCACCAGCAGAGATATGGGGGGCGCGGGGAATCAGCCCCAGCATTTT.

The chain recombines TRBV6-5 with TRBJ1-1, with D uncertain. Germline loops: CDR1 MNHEY, CDR2 SVGAGI. The CDR3 has 11 amino acids. V lost 9 bases and J lost 5, with 10 bases in between. CDR3 in DNA: TGTGCCAGTTTAATAGGGACTGAAGCTTTCTTT. This sequence encodes CASLIGTEAFF.